Shown below are 28 T cell receptor beta chains from a single sample sequenced in a study of blood T cells in healthy people across ages. The second PCR ran about 6 to 11 cycles with a sample-barcoded 5' primer and J-beta primers. One entry per CDR3 protein results from TCRdb running MiXCR on the 5' RACE reads. The table shows over 550,000 distinct CDR3 sequences, with less than 35% occurring only once. Sequenced input: blood. The receptors originated from a woman of 80 years or more in good health.

This clonotype showed up just a few times. The rearrangement uses TRBV3-1 and TRBJ2-5; D remains ambiguous. With 1 base removed from V and 7 bases from J, the gap between germline ends came to 16 bases. The germline V gene has CDR1 LGHDT and CDR2 YNNKEL (reference sequence). This CDR3 region has 15 residues. The CDR3 is CASSQGPYGGGTQYF. In DNA form, the CDR3 reads TGTGCCAGCAGCCAAGGACCCTATGGCGGTGGGACCCAGTACTTC.

As concerns this clonotype: A much larger clone lies one base from this, so it may be a read error. The chain combines TRBV5-6 with TRBJ2-5; D may be TRBD1 (5 bases). The germline gives CDR1 SGHDT, CDR2 YYEEEE. CDR3 length equals 12 residues. Between the trimmed V and J ends, which lost 2 bases and 9 bases, there was a span of 11 bases. The CDR3 bases are TGTGCCAGCAGCTTTGGGGCCCCGGCCCAGTACTTC. It specifies CASSFGAPAQYF.

This chain joins TRBV5-1 and TRBJ1-1; D is unclear. This CDR3 contains 15 residues. With 3 bases removed from V and 0 bases from J, the gap between germline ends came to 12 bases. Germline V gene data show CDR1 as SGHRS and CDR2 as YFSETQ. The DNA for the CDR3 is TGCGCCAGCAGCTCAGACGGGATGATGAACACTGAAGCTTTCTTT. Amino acid sequence: CASSSDGMMNTEAFF.

Regarding this clonotype: Possible read error: a much larger clone is one base away. The V call is TRBV10-2, the J call TRBJ2-5; 7 bases are shared with TRBD2. The CDR3 totals 14 residues. Per germline, CDR1 WSHSY and CDR2 SAAADI. V trimming: 8 bases; J trimming: 11 bases; junction bases outside the gene matches: 17. CDR3 in DNA: TGCGCCAGCTGGGGTGGACTAGACTACAATGAGCAGTACTTC. Protein sequence: CASWGGLDYNEQYF.

The table lists this clonotype with many counts. The rearrangement uses TRBV7-2 and TRBJ1-5; D unclear. CDR1 and CDR2 from the germline V gene are SGHTA and FQGNSA. This CDR3 has 15 amino acids. V lost 1 base and J 2 bases, leaving 9 bases between the germline ends. The CDR3 bases are TGTGCCAGCAGCTTAGTTACGCAGGGCAATCAGCCCCAGCATTTT. Translating it yields CASSLVTQGNQPQHF.

The rearrangement links TRBV9 to TRBJ2-3, with D hard to call. The CDR3 runs 16 residues. The germline CDR1 and CDR2 sequences are SGDLS and YYNGEE. Trimming stripped 3 bases from V and 0 bases from J, with 14 bases between. The DNA of the CDR3 is TGTGCCAGCAGCGGGGCACCGACAAGTAGCACAGATACGCAGTATTTT. This translates into CASSGAPTSSTDTQYF. Looking up the rest from reference TRBV9 and TRBJ2-3 gives the full variable domain: DSGVTQTPKHLITATGQRVTLRCSPRSGDLSVYWYQQSLDQGLQFLIQYYNGEERAKGNILERFSAQQFPDLHSELNLSSLELGDSALYFCASSGAPTSSTDTQYFGPGTRLTVL.

This clonotype was counted a single time. With a much larger clone just one base away, this may be a read error. The chain joins TRBV6-5 to TRBJ1-2; D might be TRBD1 (6 bases). V lost 0 bases to trimming and J lost 4 bases, with 15 bases between them. CDR1 is MNHEY and CDR2 is SVGAGI in the germline V gene. The CDR3 totals 16 residues. CDR3 loop: CASSYSEGGPGYGYTF. The CDR3 coding sequence is TGTGCCAGCAGTTACTCTGAGGGGGGGCCTGGCTATGGCTACACCTTC.

Note on this clonotype: Since no conserved phenylalanine or tryptophan closes the CDR3, a read error is the likely cause. The J gene is TRBJ2-3, the V gene TRBV9, with a tentative D call TRBD2 (5 bases). In germline, CDR1 is SGDLS, CDR2 YYNGEE. The CDR3 covers 16 residues. Trimming removed 0 bases from V and 0 bases from J, with 11 bases in between. Here the CDR3 DNA reads TGTGCCAGCAGCGTAGCGGGGAAACTTAGCACAGATACGCAGTATTAT. It codes for CASSVAGKLSTDTQYY.

The chain couples TRBV20-1 to TRBJ2-7; a weak D match, TRBD2 (5 bases). V was shortened by 4 bases and J by 7 bases, with 20 bases between the two germline ends. This CDR3 is built from 14 residues. The germline gives CDR1 DFQATT, CDR2 SNEGSKA (reference sequence). In DNA form, the CDR3 reads TGCAGTGCTAAGCCCGGGGTCCTTACGGGGGAGCAGTACTTC. Amino acid sequence: CSAKPGVLTGEQYF.

This clonotype was seen many times. The gene calls are TRBV5-1 and TRBJ2-3, with 14 bases aligning to TRBD2. J gave up 1 base and V 4 bases, and 5 bases lay outside the gene matches. Germline V gene data show CDR1 as SGHRS and CDR2 as YFSETQ. The CDR3 has 17 amino acids. The CDR3 DNA is TGCGCCAGCAGCAGGGGACTAGCGGGGGACGGCACAGATACGCAGTATTTT. Amino acid sequence: CASSRGLAGDGTDTQYF.

Ten or more counts support this clonotype. V usage is TRBV4-2 and J usage is TRBJ1-1; the match to TRBD1 covers 8 bases. J was trimmed by 11 bases and V by 9 bases; bases with no gene match: 20. The CDR3 spans 15 residues. CDR1 is LGHNA and CDR2 is YNFKEQ in the germline V gene. This CDR3 is CASLLSRGPQSEAFF. In DNA form, the CDR3 reads TGTGCCAGTCTCCTGTCCAGGGGGCCCCAAAGTGAGGCTTTCTTT.

This clonotype has just a few counts. The chain is built from TRBV4-1 and TRBJ1-2, with D perhaps matching TRBD1 (5 bases). This CDR3 comprises 16 residues. V was cut by 4 bases and J by 7 bases, with 22 bases left in between. Germline CDR1 and CDR2: MGHRA and YSYEKL. Written as DNA, the CDR3 is TGCGCCAGCAGCCCCGAGCCAGGGATTCATGGCTGTGGCTACACCTTC. Translated: CASSPEPGIHGCGYTF.

This clonotype showed up many times. This rearrangement joins TRBV5-1 to TRBJ1-1, with 8 nucleotides matching TRBD1. The V gene end was trimmed by 4 bases and the J gene end by 0 bases; junction bases not matched to a gene: 5. CDR1 and CDR2 from the germline V gene are SGHRS and YFSETQ. The CDR3 runs 15 residues. This CDR3 reads CASSAWTGMNTEAFF. DNA of the CDR3: TGCGCCAGCAGCGCATGGACAGGGATGAACACTGAAGCTTTCTTT.

This clonotype was picked up a small number of times. The V and J genes are TRBV20-1 and TRBJ1-2; D is unclear. Germline values: CDR1 DFQATT, CDR2 SNEGSKA (reference sequence). CDR3 size: 14 residues. Deletions cut 4 bases from V and 0 bases from J, with 12 bases between. The CDR3 loop reads CSATTDSTNYGYTF. CDR3 sequence (DNA): TGCAGTGCTACAACGGATTCTACTAACTATGGCTACACCTTC.

Concerning this clonotype: Just one base apart from a much larger clone, this may be a read error. The rearrangement uses TRBV5-6 and TRBJ2-3; TRBD2 agrees at 15 bases. Germline assignment: CDR1 SGHDT and CDR2 YYEEEE. This CDR3 contains 18 residues. The CDR3 reads CAGSGGLAGGPFTDTQYF. The DNA of the CDR3 is TGTGCCGGCAGCGGCGGACTAGCGGGGGGGCCGTTCACAGATACGCAGTATTTT.

The sample holds a few counts of this clonotype. This chain links TRBV7-6 with TRBJ1-6, with 8 nucleotides matching TRBD1. CDR1 is SGHVS and CDR2 is FNYEAQ in the germline V gene. This CDR3 is built from 14 residues. The V gene end was trimmed by 2 bases and the J gene end by 10 bases; junction bases not matched to a gene: 4. CDR3 nucleotide sequence: TGTGCCAGCAGCTTAATGGACAGGGTCTCACCCCTCCACTTT. Translating gives CASSLMDRVSPLHF.

This clonotype was recorded many times. The chain couples TRBV20-1 to TRBJ1-4; tentatively, D is TRBD1 (5 bases). This CDR3 contains 15 residues. Germline CDR1 DFQATT, CDR2 SNEGSKA (reference sequence). V lost 7 bases and J lost 7, with 22 bases in between. The CDR3 protein is CSVTRGGAKGEKLFF. CDR3 nucleotides: TGCAGTGTAACAAGGGGAGGGGCGAAAGGTGAAAAACTGTTTTTT.

This clonotype has at least ten counts. J is TRBJ1-2 and V is TRBV7-2; D not resolved. Germline values: CDR1 SGHTA, CDR2 FQGNSA. The CDR3 runs to 14 residues. V dropped 3 bases and J dropped 1 base, with 9 bases sitting between them. CDR3 DNA sequence: TGTGCCAGCAGCTTGACGGTTATTAACTATGGCTACACCTTC. It translates to CASSLTVINYGYTF.

This sequence joins TRBV5-1 and TRBJ2-1; D is unresolved. Trimming stripped 3 bases from V and 0 bases from J, with 13 bases between. CDR3 length equals 16 residues. CDR1 and CDR2 (germline): SGHRS, YFSETQ. The chain's CDR3 is CASSSQAHTSYNEQFF. The CDR3 DNA follows: TGCGCCAGCAGCTCTCAGGCGCATACCTCCTACAATGAGCAGTTCTTC. Using reference TRBV5-1 and TRBJ2-1 for the parts outside the CDR3, the full variable domain is KAGVTQTPRYLIKTRGQQVTLSCSPISGHRSVSWYQQTPGQGLQFLFEYFSETQRNKGNFPGRFSGRQFSNSRSEMNVSTLELGDSALYLCASSSQAHTSYNEQFFGPGTRLTVL.

This clonotype showed up just a few times. A much larger clone sits a single nucleotide away, making a read error possible. The chain couples TRBV5-8 to TRBJ2-1; D might be TRBD2 (6 bases). Matching the DNA end better, TRBJ2-7 makes the J call doubtful. Germline V gene data show CDR1 as SGHTS and CDR2 as YDEGEE. The CDR3 is 16 amino acids. In DNA form, the CDR3 reads TGTGCCAGCAGTTCCGGGACTCTAGGCTCCTACAATGAGCAGTACTTC. It is translated as CASSSGTLGSYNEQYF.

Concerning this clonotype itself: A much larger clone sits a single nucleotide away, making a read error possible. The chain employs TRBV7-3 and TRBJ2-5; no definite D call. The V end lost 1 base, the J end lost 1 base, and 10 bases lay between the germline ends. Per the germline V gene, CDR1 is SGHTA and CDR2 is FQGTGA. The CDR3 is 15 residues long. The CDR3 DNA is TGTGCCAGCAGCTTAAGTGTGGCTTCCCAAGAGACCCAGTACTTC. This sequence encodes CASSLSVASQETQYF.

This clonotype appeared many times. This CDR3 is CASSYGAHRFF. For the CDR3, the DNA is TGTGCCAGCAGTTACGGGGCTCACAGGTTCTTC. V gene TRBV6-6 combines with J gene TRBJ2-1, with D perhaps TRBD1 (5 bases). The CDR3 has 11 amino acids. From germline, CDR1 is MNHNY and CDR2 SVGAGI (reference sequence). The V gene lost 2 bases and the J gene lost 15 bases, with 11 bases spanning the gap.

This clonotype was counted ten times or more. This chain links TRBV9 with TRBJ1-2; the D is unclear. The V gene's germline CDR1 is SGDLS and CDR2 YYNGEE. V lost 3 bases, J lost 5 bases, and 5 bases lay in between. The CDR3 covers 11 residues. Here the CDR3 reads CASSAEYGYTF. CDR3 nucleotides: TGTGCCAGCAGCGCTGAGTATGGCTACACCTTC.

This clonotype was detected ten times or more. The chain recombines TRBV25-1 with TRBJ1-5; a possible D gene is TRBD1 (5 bases). CDR3 length: 14 amino acids. V lost 6 bases to trimming and J lost 7 bases, with 16 bases between them. Germline V gene data show CDR1 as MGHDK and CDR2 as SYGVNS. CDR3 residues: CASSTIGALQPQHF. The CDR3 DNA follows: TGTGCCAGCAGCACCATTGGGGCTTTGCAGCCCCAGCATTTT.

Concerning this clonotype itself: Since a much larger clone is just one base distant, this may be a read error. The rearrangement uses TRBV7-2 and TRBJ2-1; no clear D gene. Germline CDR1 and CDR2: SGHTA and FQGNSA. The CDR3 is 12 residues long. The CDR3 here is CACSLVFHEQFF. CDR3 coding DNA: TGTGCCTGCAGCTTAGTATTCCATGAGCAGTTCTTC.

This clonotype was seen repeatedly, ten times or more. Just one base apart from a much larger clone, this may be a read error. The V call is TRBV5-1, the J call TRBJ2-1, with 8 positions matching TRBD1. TRBJ2-7 matches the DNA end more closely, so the J call is doubtful. Looked up from germline, CDR1 is SGHRS and CDR2 is YFSETQ. The CDR3 loop spans 16 amino acids. The CDR3 region has the DNA TGTGCCAGCAGCTTAGGGGCAGGGGGCTCCTACAATGAGCAGTACTTC. Translated: CASSLGAGGSYNEQYF.

This clonotype has just a few counts. This sequence joins TRBV5-4 and TRBJ2-1, with D perhaps matching TRBD2 (7 bases). The V end was cut by 0 bases, the J end by 4 bases, with 14 bases between. Germline-derived CDR1 and CDR2 are SGHNT and YYREEE (reference sequence). This CDR3 region has 16 residues. The CDR3 sequence: CASSLDGGGAYNEQFF. CDR3 nucleotides: TGTGCCAGCAGCTTGGATGGCGGGGGCGCTTACAATGAGCAGTTCTTC.

As to this clonotype: A much larger clone is a single base away; this may be a read error. The chain carries TRBV7-2 and TRBJ1-5; a weak D match, TRBD1 (5 bases). The CDR3 contains 16 residues. V lost 1 base and J lost 3, with 13 bases in between. Germline V gene sequence: CDR1 SGHTA, CDR2 FQGNSA. The CDR3, as DNA: TGTGCCAGCAGCTTAGTCCCAGGGCCCCTCAATCAGCCCCAGCATTTT. It is translated as CASSLVPGPLNQPQHF.